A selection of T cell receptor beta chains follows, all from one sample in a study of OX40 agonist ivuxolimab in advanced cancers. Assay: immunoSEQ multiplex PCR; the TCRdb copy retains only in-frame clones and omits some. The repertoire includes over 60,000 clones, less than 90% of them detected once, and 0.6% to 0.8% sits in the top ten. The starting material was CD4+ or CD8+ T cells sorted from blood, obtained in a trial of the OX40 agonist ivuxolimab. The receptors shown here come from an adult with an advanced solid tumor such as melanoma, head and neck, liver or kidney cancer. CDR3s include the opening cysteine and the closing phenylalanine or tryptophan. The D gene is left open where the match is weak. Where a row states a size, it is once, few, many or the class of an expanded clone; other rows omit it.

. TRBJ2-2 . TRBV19 CASSVNTGELFF TGTGCCAGTAGTGTGAACACCGGGGAGCTGTTTTTT
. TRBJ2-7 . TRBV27 CASRGEGANSYEQYF TGTGCCAGCAGAGGTGAGGGCGCTAACTCCTACGAGCAGTACTTC
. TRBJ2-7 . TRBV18 CASSPPGMAYEQYF TGTGCCAGCTCACCGCCCGGGATGGCCTACGAGCAGTACTTC
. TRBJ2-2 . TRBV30 CAWTNPNTGELFF TGTGCCTGGACGAACCCGAACACCGGGGAGCTGTTTTTT
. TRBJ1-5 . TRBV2 CASTPGGTGNQPQHF TGTGCCAGCACACCCGGAGGAACGGGGAATCAGCCCCAGCATTTT
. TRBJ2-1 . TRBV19 CASILARPAYNEQFF TGTGCCAGTATTCTCGCCCGGCCCGCCTACAATGAGCAGTTCTTC
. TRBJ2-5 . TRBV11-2 CASRVGTQETQYF TGTGCCAGCAGGGTCGGGACCCAAGAGACCCAGTACTTC
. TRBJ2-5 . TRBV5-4 CASSGGFRTETQYF TGTGCCAGCAGCGGGGGCTTTAGGACAGAGACCCAGTACTTC
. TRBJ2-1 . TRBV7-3 CASSAGGSYNEQFF TGTGCCAGCAGCGCCGGAGGGTCCTACAATGAGCAGTTCTTC
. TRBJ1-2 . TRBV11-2 CASSSWGTPYGYTF TGTGCCAGCAGCTCGTGGGGGACACCCTATGGCTACACCTTC
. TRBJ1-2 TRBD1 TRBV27 CASSSGTVLSGGYTF TGTGCCAGCAGTTCGGGGACAGTCTTAAGTGGCGGCTACACCTTC
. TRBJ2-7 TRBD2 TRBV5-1 CASRFLNSGGYEQYF TGCGCCAGTCGTTTCTTGAATAGCGGGGGCTACGAGCAGTACTTC
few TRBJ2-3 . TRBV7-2 CASSLPGADTQYF TGTGCCAGCAGCTTACCGGGAGCCGATACGCAGTATTTT
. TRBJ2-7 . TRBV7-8 CASSFPPGLQSYEQYF TGTGCCAGCAGCTTCCCTCCTGGGCTCCAATCCTACGAGCAGTACTTC
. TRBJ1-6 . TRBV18 CATTPGGDSPLHF TGTGCCACCACCCCGGGGGGCGATTCACCCCTCCACTTT
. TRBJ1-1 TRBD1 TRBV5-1 CASSSGQEGWNTEAFF TGCGCCAGCAGCTCCGGACAGGAGGGTTGGAACACTGAAGCTTTCTTT
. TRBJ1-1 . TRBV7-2 CASSLRGRDTEAFF TGTGCCAGCAGCTTACGGGGGAGAGACACTGAAGCTTTCTTT
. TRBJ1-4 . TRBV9 CASSVRGEGEKLFF TGTGCCAGCAGCGTAAGAGGGGAGGGTGAAAAACTGTTTTTT
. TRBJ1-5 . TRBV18 CASSPGTAGEPQHF TGTGCCAGCTCACCCGGGACCGCGGGGGAGCCCCAGCATTTT
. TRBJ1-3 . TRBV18 CASSPRGRISGNTIYF TGTGCCAGCTCACCACGGGGACGGATCTCTGGAAACACCATATATTTT
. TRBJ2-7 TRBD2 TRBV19 CACGSGGPSSYEQYF TGTGCCTGCGGTAGCGGGGGCCCCTCCTCCTACGAGCAGTACTTC
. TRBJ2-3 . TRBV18 CASSTGIDTQYF TGTGCCAGCTCCACAGGGATAGATACGCAGTATTTT
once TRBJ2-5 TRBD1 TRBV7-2 CASSLGGTGELGTQYF TGTGCCAGCAGCTTAGGCGGGACAGGGGAATTGGGGACCCAGTACTTC
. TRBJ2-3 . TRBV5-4 CASSSGQDHTDTQYF TGTGCCAGCAGCTCGGGACAAGATCACACAGATACGCAGTATTTT
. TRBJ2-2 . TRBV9 CASSVPSTGELFF TGTGCCAGCAGCGTACCTTCAACCGGGGAGCTGTTTTTT
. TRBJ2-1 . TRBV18 CASSPQGPPGEQFF TGTGCCAGCTCACCACAGGGGCCACCGGGTGAGCAGTTCTTC
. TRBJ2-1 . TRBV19 CASSPNSYNEQFF TGTGCCAGTAGTCCCAACTCCTACAATGAGCAGTTCTTC
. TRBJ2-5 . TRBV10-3 CAISDRGKLSEETQYF TGTGCCATCAGTGACAGGGGAAAACTAAGCGAAGAGACCCAGTACTTC
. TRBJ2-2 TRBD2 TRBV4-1 CASGWEGRRPNTGELFF TGCGCCAGCGGGTGGGAGGGGAGACGACCGAACACCGGGGAGCTGTTTTTT
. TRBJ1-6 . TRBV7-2 CASSRGVRNSPLHF TGTGCCAGCAGCCGGGGGGTCCGTAATTCACCCCTCCACTTT
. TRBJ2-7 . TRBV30 CAWSKQGGYEQYF TGTGCCTGGAGTAAACAGGGCGGCTACGAGCAGTACTTC
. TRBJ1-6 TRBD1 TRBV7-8 CASSLQSPTGGSPLHF TGTGCCAGCAGCTTACAATCCCCGACAGGGGGCTCACCCCTCCACTTT
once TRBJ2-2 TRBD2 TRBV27 CASRLAGGSFALGAGELFF TGTGCGTCAAGGCTAGCGGGGGGCTCCTTCGCCCTCGGGGCCGGGGAGCTGTTTTTT
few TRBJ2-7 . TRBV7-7 CASSLATDYEQYF TGTGCTAGCAGCTTGGCTACAGATTACGAGCAGTACTTC
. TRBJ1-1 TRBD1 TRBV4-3 CASSPTDRRGPEAFF TGCGCCAGCAGCCCCACGGATCGCAGGGGGCCTGAAGCTTTCTTT
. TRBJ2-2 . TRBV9 CASSVGRANTGELFF TGTGCCAGCAGCGTAGGCAGGGCGAACACCGGGGAGCTGTTTTTT
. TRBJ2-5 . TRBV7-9 CASIGGASGPGTQYF TGTGCCAGTATTGGGGGCGCCAGTGGCCCGGGGACCCAGTACTTC
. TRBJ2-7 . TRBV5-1 CASSLGQISVYEQYF TGCGCCAGCAGCTTGGGACAGATCTCCGTCTACGAGCAGTACTTC
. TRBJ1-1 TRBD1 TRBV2 CASGQTGSNTEAFF TGTGCCAGCGGCCAGACAGGGTCCAACACTGAAGCTTTCTTT
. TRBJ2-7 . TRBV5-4 CASSLRSSGSSSYEQYF TGTGCCAGCAGCTTGAGAAGTTCGGGCTCAAGCTCCTACGAGCAGTACTTC
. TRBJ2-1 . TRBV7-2 CASSPGPLSYNEQFF TGTGCCAGCAGCCCGGGACCGTTATCCTACAATGAGCAGTTCTTC
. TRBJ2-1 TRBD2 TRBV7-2 CASSWTGGRYNEQFF TGTGCCAGCAGTTGGACGGGGGGGCGGTACAATGAGCAGTTCTTC
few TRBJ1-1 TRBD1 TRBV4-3 CASSQEPGQGNTEAFF TGCGCCAGCAGCCAGGAGCCAGGACAGGGGAACACTGAAGCTTTCTTT
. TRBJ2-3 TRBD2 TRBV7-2 CASSLGRRGGDTQYF TGTGCCAGCAGCTTAGGGAGGCGGGGAGGGGATACGCAGTATTTT
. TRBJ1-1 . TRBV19 CASSIDPGYTVTEAFF TGTGCCAGTAGTATAGACCCGGGATACACGGTTACTGAAGCTTTCTTT
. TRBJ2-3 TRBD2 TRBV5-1 CASSLMGLAVDTQYF TGCGCCAGCAGCTTGATGGGACTAGCGGTCGATACGCAGTATTTT
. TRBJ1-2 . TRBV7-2 CASRGIGGLNYGYTF TGTGCCAGCAGGGGAATTGGGGGGCTTAACTATGGCTACACCTTC
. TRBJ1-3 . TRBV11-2 CASSSHGGGVGNTIYF TGTGCCAGCAGCTCCCACGGCGGGGGAGTAGGAAACACCATATATTTT
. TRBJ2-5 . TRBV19 CASSPGQKTQYF TGTGCCAGTAGTCCGGGACAAAAGACCCAGTACTTC
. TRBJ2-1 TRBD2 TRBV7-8 CASSLRRGVTYNEQFF TGTGCCAGCAGCTTAAGGCGGGGGGTGACCTACAATGAGCAGTTCTTC
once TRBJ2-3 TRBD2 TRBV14 CASSPLAGGPTDTQYF TGTGCCAGCAGCCCATTAGCGGGGGGGCCGACAGATACGCAGTATTTT
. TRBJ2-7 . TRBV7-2 CASSFQQVGSEQYF TGTGCCAGCAGCTTTCAACAGGTCGGTTCCGAGCAGTACTTC
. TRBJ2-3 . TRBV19 CASSIIQGNTDTQYF TGTGCCAGTAGTATTATCCAGGGGAATACAGATACGCAGTATTTT
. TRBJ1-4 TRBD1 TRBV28 CASSPPGQGAISANEKLFF TGTGCCAGCAGCCCACCGGGACAGGGGGCTATTTCAGCTAATGAAAAACTGTTTTTT